The following is a T cell receptor (beta chain) sequence with its context. This entry comes from a study of blood T cell repertoires in COVID-19. Study overall: Donors in the United States, Italy and Spain gave samples during acute or convalescent COVID-19. T cells, B-cell-depleted T cells, or PBMCs provided the cDNA or gDNA that served as material.

The junction had 14 bases not matched to a gene; V was cut back by 0 bases and J by 4 bases. Germline V gene data show CDR1 as SGDLS and CDR2 as YYNGEE. CDR3 length equals 18 residues. Per the authors' pipeline: Estimation of nucleated cell counts was performed using reference gene primer amplification. Assay used: immunoSEQ multiplex PCR; TCRdb lists only in-frame clones, some missing. From that table come the V and J calls and clone size; the DNA was used to work out D and trimming. Here the sample spans roughly 240,000 clones, about 88% being singletons. Sequenced: peripheral blood. The rearrangement links TRBV9 to TRBJ2-3, with 7 bases fitting TRBD1. This TCR derives from a man aged 18 to 29 with active or convalescent COVID-19. CDR3 sequence reads: CASSVGSFTQRGPDTQYF. The DNA of the CDR3 is TGTGCCAGCAGCGTAGGGTCCTTCACCCAGAGGGGGCCAGATACGCAGTATTTT.